This T cell receptor beta chain was captured in a study of blood T cell repertoires in COVID-19. Germline CDR1 SGDLS, CDR2 YYNGEE. The CDR3 runs to 15 residues. Trimming cost V 4 bases and J 3 bases; bases outside gene matches: 5. Enrollment of patients from Seattle took place during active infection, with longitudinal follow-up. In the original workflow: The authors estimated nucleated cell counts from reference gene primer amplification. Clones were read by immunoSEQ multiplex PCR, and TCRdb kept only the in-frame ones, dropping some. The V and J calls and clone size come from that table; D and trimming were worked out from the DNA. Altogether approximately 190,000 clones are present, about 80% being singletons, with the ten largest covering about 7.8%. Only one count was recorded for this clone.

The sequence was obtained from a woman aged 55-75 years with COVID-19, enrolled during active disease. Sequenced: peripheral blood. This chain joins TRBV9 and TRBJ2-3; 10 bases are a match to TRBD1. This CDR3 is CASSLGQGRTDTQYF. CDR3 in DNA: TGTGCCAGCAGCCTGGGACAGGGGAGGACAGATACGCAGTATTTT. Full variable domain (rest looked up from reference TRBV9 and TRBJ2-3): DSGVTQTPKHLITATGQRVTLRCSPRSGDLSVYWYQQSLDQGLQFLIQYYNGEERAKGNILERFSAQQFPDLHSELNLSSLELGDSALYFCASSLGQGRTDTQYFGPGTRLTVL.